This TCR beta chain was profiled in a study of Graves' ophthalmopathy and Graves' hyperthyroidism. The study amplified TCR beta CDR3 regions using RNA transcripts. RT-PCR in the first round used HTBI primers; a second-round multiplex PCR followed. TCRdb re-analysed the multiplex PCR reads in MiXCR, keeping a single row per CDR3 protein. The data hold around 670,000 distinct CDR3 sequences, with approximately 40% observed a single time. Trimming took off 4 bases at V and 2 bases at J, with 16 bases between the two ends. Germline V lookup: CDR1 SGHNT, CDR2 YYREEE (reference sequence). The CDR3 contains 15 residues. Clinical symptoms and serum thyroxine were used for diagnosis; TRAb, thyroid ultrasound and orbital computed tomography were also relied on.

The chain is built from TRBV5-4 and TRBJ2-7, with a possible D match to TRBD2 (6 bases). The sequenced material came from peripheral blood. The origin of this receptor is an adult man with Graves' ophthalmopathy. The CDR3 coding sequence is TGTGCCAGCAGCCGGCGGGACGGGAGAGCCTACGAGCAGTACTTC. Its protein product is CASSRRDGRAYEQYF.